Shown below are 32 T cell receptor beta chains from a single sample sequenced in a study of control samples from healthy donors and cancer patients. Sequencing used immunoSEQ multiplex PCR; TCRdb keeps in-frame clones, though not all of them. This sample has 15,000 to 20,000 clones, with roughly 89% found just once. The specimen sequenced was PBMCs. The receptors derive from a man aged 55-75 years with head and neck cancer.

This clone was recorded only once. The chain combines TRBV3-1 (or the pseudogene TRBV3-2) with TRBJ2-7, with D perhaps TRBD1 or TRBD2 (5 bases each). CDR1 is LGHDT and CDR2 is YNNKEL in the germline V gene (reference sequence). The V and J ends lost 4 bases and 5 bases respectively, with 15 bases between them. CDR3 length equals 14 residues. In nucleotides, the CDR3 is TGTGCCAGCAGCCCCTTTATCGGGGCCCACGAGCAGTACTTC. As protein: CASSPFIGAHEQYF.

The chain uses TRBV19 and TRBJ1-5, with 7 bases aligning to TRBD1. This CDR3 spans 16 amino acids. CDR1 is LNHDA, CDR2 SQIVND, per germline (reference sequence). Losses at the gene ends were 4 bases for V and 3 bases for J; bases not matched to a gene: 9. The CDR3 spells CASSRQGPLNNQPQHF. The CDR3, as DNA: TGTGCCAGTAGTAGACAGGGCCCCCTGAACAATCAGCCCCAGCATTTT.

The CDR3 reads CASSQQPNQPQHF. The CDR3 DNA reads as TGCGCCAGCAGCCAACAGCCCAATCAGCCCCAGCATTTT. V and J are TRBV4-1 and TRBJ1-5; D is undetermined. This CDR3 contains 13 residues. CDR1 and CDR2 from the germline V gene are MGHRA and YSYEKL. V lost 2 bases and J lost 3, with 5 bases in between.

The chain is built from TRBV12-3 or TRBV12-4 and TRBJ1-2; 9 bases agree with TRBD1. There are 13 residues in the CDR3. Germline trimming cut 7 bases from V and 8 bases from J; bases unmatched to any gene: 8. The CDR3 sequence: CASKGDRAEGYTF. CDR3 nucleotide sequence: TGTGCCAGCAAAGGGGACAGGGCTGAAGGCTACACCTTC.

The chain uses TRBV7-3 and TRBJ2-7; D may be TRBD2 (5 bases). This CDR3 region has 13 residues. Germline-derived CDR1 and CDR2 are SGHTA and FQGTGA. V was trimmed by 5 bases and J by 7 bases, leaving 15 bases between them. The CDR3: CASSATPSGEQYF. Written as DNA, the CDR3 is TGTGCCAGCAGCGCCACTCCGTCGGGGGAGCAGTACTTC.

The CDR3 spells CAISEQGAIGNTIYF. CDR3 bases: TGTGCCATCAGTGAGCAGGGGGCAATTGGAAACACCATATATTTT. The V and J genes are TRBV10-3 and TRBJ1-3, with 8 bases identical to TRBD1. The CDR3 spans 15 residues. Germline lookup yields CDR1 ENHRY and CDR2 SYGVKD. With V trimmed by 2 bases and J by 3 bases, 3 bases remained unmatched.

V is TRBV4-1 and J is TRBJ2-2; D possibly uses TRBD1 or TRBD2 (5 bases each). V dropped 0 bases and J dropped 0 bases, with 14 bases sitting between them. CDR3 size: 18 residues. Germline CDR1 is MGHRA and CDR2 is YSYEKL. The CDR3 nucleotides read TGCGCCAGCAGCCAAGATCGGGGCCACCCAGCGAACACCGGGGAGCTGTTTTTT. This codes for CASSQDRGHPANTGELFF.

The chain has TRBV9 and TRBJ2-2; TRBD1 matches 9 bases. This CDR3 region has 16 residues. CDR1 is SGDLS and CDR2 is YYNGEE in the germline V gene. Trimming removed 3 bases from V and 7 bases from J; junction bases left unmatched: 10. In DNA, the CDR3 is TGTGCCAGCAGCGCCCATTCACAGGGGGCAATCGGGGAGCTGTTTTTT. Amino acids: CASSAHSQGAIGELFF. Together with reference TRBV9 and TRBJ2-2, the CDR3 gives the full variable domain: DSGVTQTPKHLITATGQRVTLRCSPRSGDLSVYWYQQSLDQGLQFLIQYYNGEERAKGNILERFSAQQFPDLHSELNLSSLELGDSALYFCASSAHSQGAIGELFFGEGSRLTVL.

The genes are TRBV11-3 and TRBJ2-1, with D possibly TRBD1 on 5 matching bases. V dropped 1 base and J dropped 7 bases, with 11 bases sitting between them. In germline, CDR1 is SGHNT, CDR2 YENEEA. This CDR3 is built from 14 residues. The CDR3 coding sequence is TGTGCCAGCAGCTTAGGGGGCAGGGTAAATGAGCAGTTCTTC. Amino acid sequence: CASSLGGRVNEQFF.

The chain uses TRBV6-4 and TRBJ1-6; 8 nucleotides line up with TRBD1. Germline trimming cut 6 bases from V and 7 bases from J; bases unmatched to any gene: 5. The germline V gene encodes CDR1 MRHNA and CDR2 SNTAGT. This CDR3 spans 14 amino acids. The CDR3 is CASRPGQENSPLHF. CDR3 sequence (DNA): TGTGCCAGCAGGCCGGGACAGGAGAATTCACCCCTCCACTTT.

The chain couples TRBV6-5 to TRBJ1-5; 7 nucleotides align to TRBD1. Per the germline V gene, CDR1 is MNHEY and CDR2 is SVGAGI. The CDR3 is 15 amino acids. V shed 0 bases, J shed 11 bases, and the junction held 10 bases outside the gene matches. The CDR3: CASSYSIQGNVAQHF. The CDR3 DNA reads TGTGCCAGCAGTTACTCGATACAGGGGAACGTGGCCCAGCATTTT.

The sample holds one count of this clone. The rearrangement joins TRBV4-1 to TRBJ2-1; TRBD1 matches 7 bases. V lost 3 bases to trimming and J lost 2 bases; unmatched junction nucleotides: 7. Germline V gives CDR1 MGHRA, CDR2 YSYEKL. The CDR3 is 16 amino acids. The CDR3 DNA follows: TGCGCCAGCAGCCAGCCAGACAGGGTGCCCTACAATGAGCAGTTCTTC. Protein product: CASSQPDRVPYNEQFF.

The CDR3 protein is CASSSEPGPYEQYF. In DNA, the CDR3 is TGTGCCAGCAGCTCGGAGCCGGGTCCCTACGAGCAGTACTTC. The V gene is TRBV7-8, the J gene TRBJ2-7, with D unclear. This CDR3 has 14 residues. Germline CDR1 and CDR2: SGHVS and FQNEAQ. Trimming stripped 4 bases from V and 2 bases from J, with 12 bases between.

This clone was observed a few times. The gene calls are TRBV4-1 and TRBJ2-7; 8 nucleotides align to TRBD1. This CDR3 has 15 amino acids. The germline gives CDR1 MGHRA, CDR2 YSYEKL. With V trimmed by 2 bases and J by 4 bases, 7 bases remained unmatched. This CDR3 reads CASSQPWTGTYEQYF. DNA of the CDR3: TGCGCCAGCAGCCAACCGTGGACAGGGACTTACGAGCAGTACTTC.

The V gene is TRBV15, the J gene TRBJ2-1; 9 bases align to TRBD1. Trimming took 3 bases from V and 7 from J; bases not matched to a gene: 10. This CDR3 comprises 16 residues. Germline V gene lookup returns CDR1 LNHNV and CDR2 YYDKDF (reference sequence). The CDR3 coding sequence is TGTGCCACCAGCAGGGGACAGGGCCTCGGAGGAAATGAGCAGTTCTTC. It codes for CATSRGQGLGGNEQFF.

This sequence joins TRBV11-3 and TRBJ2-1; either TRBD1 or TRBD2 may supply D (5 bases each). Germline loops: CDR1 SGHNT, CDR2 YENEEA. V was clipped by 3 bases and J by 1 base, with 13 bases between them. This CDR3 comprises 16 residues. CDR3 bases: TGTGCCAGCAGCTTCTCACGGGACCTATCCTACAATGAGCAGTTCTTC. It encodes CASSFSRDLSYNEQFF.

This chain joins TRBV19 and TRBJ1-5, with 7 positions matching TRBD1. The CDR3 is made up of 15 amino acids. The germline CDR1 and CDR2 sequences are LNHDA and SQIVND (reference sequence). V shed 5 bases and J 7 bases; nucleotides not matched to a gene: 11. CDR3 DNA: TGTGCCAGTAGTGTACCAGGGGGAGGCGCCCAGCCCCAGCATTTT. It translates to CASSVPGGGAQPQHF.

The chain uses TRBV7-2 and TRBJ1-2; D not certain. The CDR3 covers 14 residues. CDR1 and CDR2 from the germline V gene are SGHTA and FQGNSA. Trimming took 4 bases from V and 7 from J, leaving 16 bases between them. CDR3 in DNA: TGTGCCAGCAGCTACCAATTCCAAGGTAGTGGCTACACCTTC. The encoded protein is CASSYQFQGSGYTF.

The chain combines TRBV7-9 with TRBJ2-1; perhaps D is TRBD1 or TRBD2 (6 bases each). Trimming removed 5 bases at V and 2 bases at J, with 16 bases between. The CDR3 consists of 16 residues. The V gene's germline CDR1 is SEHNR and CDR2 FQNEAQ (reference sequence). DNA for the CDR3: TGTGCCAGCAGCCAACCACGGGGGCTCACCTACAATGAGCAGTTCTTC. It encodes CASSQPRGLTYNEQFF.

The chain uses TRBV5-1 and TRBJ1-5; 9 bases agree with TRBD1. V lost 3 bases, J lost 1 base, and 8 bases stayed unmatched. This CDR3 has 17 amino acids. Germline-derived CDR1 and CDR2 are SGHRS and YFSETQ. Here the CDR3 reads CASSYYPGQGSNQPQHF. DNA of the CDR3: TGCGCCAGCAGCTACTACCCCGGACAGGGGAGCAATCAGCCCCAGCATTTT.

J is TRBJ1-6 and V is TRBV7-9; maybe TRBD1 (6 bases). The length of the CDR3 is 15 residues. V was clipped by 5 bases and J by 4 bases, with 12 bases between them. CDR1 and CDR2 from the germline V gene are SEHNR and FQNEAQ (reference sequence). The CDR3 DNA sequence: TGTGCCAGCAGCCCCGGGACACCTTATAATTCACCCCTCCACTTT. Amino acid sequence: CASSPGTPYNSPLHF.

The chain employs TRBV10-3 and TRBJ2-5; D is ambiguous. The germline V gene encodes CDR1 ENHRY and CDR2 SYGVKD. V was trimmed by 4 bases and J by 5 bases, leaving 11 bases between them. The CDR3 is 13 amino acids. The CDR3 reads CAISVTREETQYF. CDR3 DNA: TGTGCCATCAGTGTGACCCGAGAGGAGACCCAGTACTTC.

The chain uses TRBV5-1 and TRBJ2-2; no firm D call. Germline loops: CDR1 SGHRS, CDR2 YFSETQ. The CDR3 contains 15 residues. The V end lost 3 bases, the J end lost 0 bases, and 9 bases lay between the germline ends. The CDR3 spells CASSSEPANTGELFF. CDR3 bases: TGCGCCAGCAGCTCGGAACCCGCGAACACCGGGGAGCTGTTTTTT.

The chain joins TRBV5-1 to TRBJ1-2; no firm D call. V lost 7 bases, J lost 0 bases, and 10 bases lay in between. CDR1 is SGHRS and CDR2 is YFSETQ in the germline V gene. This CDR3 comprises 13 residues. CDR3 loop: CASRSGANYGYTF. The CDR3 DNA reads TGCGCCAGCCGCTCTGGGGCTAACTATGGCTACACCTTC.

This chain links TRBV5-1 with TRBJ2-3; D not certain. The germline CDR1 and CDR2 sequences are SGHRS and YFSETQ. Trimming left V 4 bases short and J 2 bases short, with 20 bases between. The CDR3 is made up of 17 amino acids. CDR3: CASSRFGRDLDTDTQYF. DNA of the CDR3: TGCGCCAGCAGCCGATTTGGACGCGACTTGGACACAGATACGCAGTATTTT.

The genes are TRBV6-5 and TRBJ2-1; 8 bases agree with TRBD1. V trimming: 4 bases; J trimming: 5 bases; junction bases outside the gene matches: 7. The CDR3 has 15 residues. Germline values: CDR1 MNHEY, CDR2 SVGAGI. The CDR3 nucleotides are TGTGCCAGCAGTTCCCCAGGACAGGGCCACAATGAGCAGTTCTTC. Translating gives CASSSPGQGHNEQFF.

The chain links TRBV10-3 to TRBJ1-5, with D maybe TRBD1 (6 bases). V lost 0 bases and J lost 5, with 14 bases in between. The CDR3 extends over 16 amino acids. CDR1 ENHRY and CDR2 SYGVKD come from the germline V gene. Written as DNA, the CDR3 is TGTGCCATCAGTGAGTCGAGGGGGGGCCGGGATCAGCCCCAGCATTTT. Its protein product is CAISESRGGRDQPQHF.

DNA for the CDR3: TGTGCCAGCAGCCAAGGGGCGGGGGGCCAGAAAGAGCAGTACTTC. Amino acid sequence: CASSQGAGGQKEQYF. The chain combines TRBV4-2 with TRBJ2-7; TRBD2 matches 8 bases. With 1 base clipped from V and 7 bases from J, the junction kept 9 bases outside the gene matches. Looked up from germline, CDR1 is LGHNA and CDR2 is YNFKEQ. The CDR3 runs 15 residues.

This clone was found once. The rearrangement uses TRBV5-1 and TRBJ1-2; D remains ambiguous. CDR1 SGHRS and CDR2 YFSETQ come from the germline V gene. Trimming pared 3 bases from V and 6 bases from J, leaving 12 bases between. CDR3 size: 13 residues. This CDR3 reads CASSSSQRDGYTF. The CDR3 DNA reads as TGCGCCAGCAGCTCCTCCCAAAGGGATGGCTACACCTTC. The full variable domain, its missing parts supplied by reference TRBV5-1 and TRBJ1-2, is KAGVTQTPRYLIKTRGQQVTLSCSPISGHRSVSWYQQTPGQGLQFLFEYFSETQRNKGNFPGRFSGRQFSNSRSEMNVSTLELGDSALYLCASSSSQRDGYTFGSGTRLTVV.

This clone was seen just once. The V call is TRBV27, the J call TRBJ2-2; D may be TRBD1 or TRBD2 (5 bases each). The CDR3 is 15 residues long. Looked up from germline, CDR1 is MNHEY and CDR2 is SMNVEV (reference sequence). Between the trimmed V and J ends, which lost 6 bases and 2 bases, there was a span of 13 bases. CDR3 residues: CASRRGTSNTGELFF. CDR3 DNA sequence: TGTGCCAGCAGACGAGGGACCTCTAACACCGGGGAGCTGTTTTTT.

V usage is TRBV27 and J usage is TRBJ1-2, with 7 bases fitting TRBD1. Germline V gives CDR1 MNHEY, CDR2 SMNVEV (reference sequence). After removal of 6 bases from V and 5 bases from J, the junction contained 12 bases not matched to a gene. This CDR3 has 15 residues. CDR3 amino acids: CASSPRDRAAYGYTF. In DNA, the CDR3 is TGTGCCAGCAGCCCCCGGGACAGAGCGGCGTATGGCTACACCTTC.

The V gene is TRBV2, the J gene TRBJ2-7; 7 bases agree with TRBD1. Germline V CDR1 and CDR2: SNHLY, FYNNEI. This CDR3 spans 14 amino acids. Trimming cost V 5 bases and J 4 bases; bases outside gene matches: 8. CDR3 protein: CASSPPGQRYEQYF. The CDR3 DNA follows: TGTGCCAGCAGTCCACCGGGACAGCGTTACGAGCAGTACTTC.